The T cell receptor beta chain described here comes from a study of T cells in localized non-small cell lung cancer (dated by TCRdb to the early 2020s). Regarding the study in general: The study analyzed T cell repertoires of 200 to 250 early-stage NSCLC patients, comparing tumors and uninvolved tumor-adjacent lungs. The cohort consisted of roughly 240 treatment-naive NSCLC patients whose localized lung tumors had been resected. Of the NSCLC patients, 120 to 150 were male and approximately 100 were female, and the mean age was approximately 66 years. The paper as a whole reports these results and caveats: Because multi-region sequencing of the tumors was not done, intratumor heterogeneity could not be ruled out. Longer overall survival was associated with higher blood T cell density, whereas shorter survival was associated with higher adjacent-lung clonality. A median of around 57 of the top 100 tumor clones turned up in the paired uninvolved adjacent lung, and under 30 of those clones also ranked among the top 100 of that same adjacent lung. Because of the exploratory design, TCR variables were selected using unadjusted p-values without false-discovery rate correction. The highest T cell clonality was observed in uninvolved tumor-adjacent lung, where clonality exceeded that of tumor, suggesting that antigenic responses were more focused in uninvolved tumor-adjacent lung.

Taken from the germline V gene (reference sequence), the CDR1 and CDR2 loops are MNHNY and SVGAGI. Between the V and J ends, shortened by 6 bases and 5 bases respectively, the junction contains 7 bases. The CDR3 numbers 11 residues from cysteine through phenylalanine. Solely the CDR3 DNA is kept, with 33 bases framed from the first base. At diagnosis, peripheral blood, uninvolved tumor-adjacent lung and tumor were collected and stored as a combination of fresh-frozen and FFPE material. For TCR repertoire profiling, blood samples were analyzed as peripheral blood mononuclear cells. The immunoSEQ Assay was used to sequence TCR beta CDR3 regions from DNA. The authors processed their data as follows. To compute T cell density, TCR beta template counts were normalized to usable DNA, which was estimated by amplifying housekeeping genes. The preseqR package was used to estimate richness by extrapolating to 400,000 templates for PBMC samples and to 120,000 templates for tissue samples. Clonality was defined as one minus Pielou's evenness. To identify tissue-enriched TCRs, differential abundance testing was run on productive amino-acid clonotypes with a minimum total count of 5 and an alpha of 0.1. Repertoire overlap between compartments was quantified with the Jaccard Index and Morisita Overlap Index. GLIPH grouped TCR beta CDR3s together with public tetramer-defined viral CDR3s, and a viral motif had to include at least three viral sequences and also show V-gene enrichment. In its TCRdb copy, this immuneACCESS table keeps in-frame sequences only and misses some clones. Where compared with another copy, unresolved V genes explain less than half of these, and the others have no known cause. From that table come the V and J calls and clone size; the DNA was used to work out D and trimming. Here the sample has under 45,000 clones; 65% to 90% occur a single time. About 8% of the sample lies in the top ten.

As for this clone: Its recognized antigen is unknown. Base qualities are not recorded, but no much larger clone differs from it by a single base.

The chain couples TRBV6-6 to TRBJ1-1; too little of a D gene remains to name it. This specimen was PBMCs, taken before any cancer treatment. The TCR sequence derives from a man between 35 and 75 years old with stage II lung adenocarcinoma. The sequenced DNA is TGTGCCAGCAGCACTAATACTGAAGCTTTCTTT. This translates into CASSTNTEAFF.